This entry is about one T cell receptor (beta chain). These data come from a study of blood T cell repertoires in COVID-19. About the study: From T cells, B-cell-depleted T cells, or PBMCs came the material, which was cDNA or gDNA.

Recruited during active infection, patients (from Seattle) were subsequently followed longitudinally. J gave up 3 bases and V 6 bases, and 7 bases lay outside the gene matches. The length of the CDR3 is 14 residues. Germline V gene data show CDR1 as SEHNR and CDR2 as FQNEAQ (reference sequence). The protocol was immunoSEQ multiplex PCR, while the TCRdb copy is restricted to in-frame clones and leaves out a portion. The sample records over 200,000 clones, about 91% being singletons. The sample taken for sequencing was peripheral blood. The V call is TRBV7-9, the J call TRBJ1-2; 7 bases agree with TRBD1. This TCR was sampled from a person in their late teens or twenties with COVID-19, enrolled during active disease. The DNA for the CDR3 is TGTGCCAGCAGTTTCGCCGACAGGGACTATGGCTACACCTTC. The encoded protein is CASSFADRDYGYTF.